This TCR beta chain derives from a study of human T cells and chemical hapten exposure listed by TCRdb under 2021. Study-wide context: For sensitization, 2% DPC in acetone was applied to a 2 cm by 2 cm area of upper inner arm skin. Throughout the roughly 25-week study period, patients were also given weekly therapeutic DPC doses on the scalp. Patch testing was performed on the upper back with Finn chambers containing 0.01% DPC, and the patch tests were scored after 6 days according to International Contact Dermatitis Research Group standards. Most of the patients in the cohort were female, and the cohort covered alopecia areata with under or over 50% scalp involvement, alopecia totalis and alopecia universalis. Libraries were combined into a pool for sequencing, and differences in TCR yield between samples came mainly from small differences in library volumes within the pool. This study followed changes in the peripheral blood TCR repertoire in vivo during primary and secondary sensitization of alopecia patients to the hapten diphenylcyclopropenone (DPC). Blood samples were taken from patients before sensitization (week 0) and then at 2, 6 and about 24 weeks after DPC sensitization. For TCR sequencing, blood came from 25 to 35 alopecia patients at anywhere from one to four time points (pre-sensitization, 2, 6 and 24 weeks).

Read against the paper, the sample's time point label means: patch test 2, 6 weeks after DPC sensitization. This specimen's treatment or condition label, per the study, means: therapeutic diphenylcyclopropenone sensitization with weekly scalp DPC. At every patch-test visit, the blood draw took place before the patch test was put on. Patients were considered eligible if aged 18 to 70, diagnosed with alopecia and deemed suitable for DPC therapy, and patients were excluded if pregnant. Total RNA was isolated from unfractionated whole blood collected in Tempus Blood RNA tubes. Study-wide findings and limitations: A positive correlation was found between the number of PT1 expanded TCRs and patch test score, with significance reached at thresholds 8, 16 and 32 but not 4. No change with DPC sensitization was found in the number of TCRs above 1 in 1000 frequency, and no evidence of global repertoire structure alterations was found. Significantly more large CDR3 similarity clusters were formed by expanded TCRs than by pre-sensitization or healthy control sets, consistent with antigen-driven responses. After repeated subsampling, the strength of the expansion versus patch-test correlation and the threshold at which it became significant changed. All patients had alopecia, a presumed autoimmune disease, so their immune response might differ from that of healthy individuals.

Library prep was done by RACE. For sequencing, a NextSeq 500 was employed. During library preparation, unique molecular identifiers were attached to individual cDNA molecules so that TCRs could be counted quantitatively and reproducibly. For every blood RNA sample, sequencing covered both the TCR alpha and TCR beta chains. In the source study's methods: The median number of TCRs per sample was some 100,000, ranging from about 20,000 to 690,600. The Decombinator software suite was used to annotate V, J and CDR3 in the TCR reads. For the PS versus PT1 abundance plots, all samples were subsampled to the same number of TCRs (28,000). TCRs were defined as expanded if absent before sensitization and observed at least eight times at the 2-week time point. TCRdb reanalyzed the raw reads on its own, using fastp at Q25 for trimming and MiXCR for clone calling, and kept in-frame beta chains. Rows matching on CDR3 protein sequence are summarized as one entry with the most common DNA and genes. The V and J calls follow TCRdb's processing rather than the paper's. The sample table holds roughly 96,000 distinct CDR3 sequences, of which 7.5% to 10% were seen once. The ten largest clonotypes hold 2% to 2.5% of the sample.

The CDR3 covers 17 residues, taking in both the cysteine and the phenylalanine. Just CDR3 DNA is preserved here, 51 bases in frame from base 1. V is reduced by 2 bases and J by 0 bases, leaving a spacing of 11 bases between them. The germline V gene yields KGHSH for CDR1 and LQKENI for CDR2. This clonotype was seen more than once but under ten times. This receptor's antigen is unknown. Base qualities were left out, and no much larger clone turns up one base away. The chain is assembled from TRBV18 and TRBJ2-6; a weak D assignment points to TRBD1 (7 bases agree). The sequence came from a woman in her thirties or forties with alopecia areata. Some clones in this sample may be carry-over from other donors' samples. The material was whole blood, obtained in connection with sensitization to the hapten diphenylcyclopropenone (DPC). In nucleotide form, the sequence is TGTGCCAGCTCACCAGCGGGACAGCTCTCTGGGGCCAACGTCCTGACTTTC. Translated, it gives CASSPAGQLSGANVLTF. Beyond the CDR3, the reference TRBV18 and TRBJ2-6 genes provide the residues; the full variable domain reads: NAGVMQNPRHLVRRRGQEARLRCSPMKGHSHVYWYRQLPEEGLKFMVYLQKENIIDESGMPKERFSAEFPKEGPSILRIQQVVRGDSAAYFCASSPAGQLSGANVLTFGAGSRLTVL.